The entry that follows covers one TCR beta chain sequence. This sample stems from a study of cytomegalovirus exposure and HLA in healthy donors. Primers for the PCR totalled 60 Vbeta and 13 Jbeta. This table comes from immunoSEQ multiplex PCR, and its TCRdb copy is limited to in-frame clones, with some not included. Among some 140,000 clones listed, 64% were seen once. The source material was PBMCs. This TCR derives from a woman in her 40s in good health and CMV-seronegative.

As DNA, the CDR3 is TGTGCCGGTCGACGACAGGGAATATGGGAGCAGTACTTC. This sequence encodes CAGRRQGIWEQYF. This rearrangement joins TRBV6-1 to TRBJ2-7; 7 nucleotides align to TRBD1. Germline V gene data show CDR1 as MNHNS and CDR2 as SASEGT. Trimming removed 11 bases from V and 7 bases from J; junction bases left unmatched: 14. CDR3 size: 13 residues.